This record covers a single T cell receptor (beta chain). The antigen is unknown. As to treatment: 10-day PBMC culture with coronavirus spike peptide pools or control peptides (ViraFEST assay). Cell culture was performed with two million PBMCs per well in the presence of approximately 9.8 IU/ml IL-2 and approximately 10 ug/ml peptide pools. Cultured CD4+ T-cell DNA underwent Oncomine TCR Beta short-read sequencing. TCRdb itself ran the PCR reads through MiXCR, one entry per CDR3 protein. This sample carries 25,000 or so distinct CDR3 sequences, around 67% of them seen once, and the ten largest clones take about a fifth. The CDR3 spans 14 residues. CDR1 is DFQATT, CDR2 SNEGSKA, per germline (reference sequence). The V end lost 0 bases, the J end lost 8 bases, and 17 bases lay between the germline ends. This entry belongs to a study of vaccination and CD4 T cells after COVID-19. Study in general: Post-COVID samples had a sampling time that fell a median roughly 98 days after diagnosis (range 35 to 161).

The specimen was CD4+ T cells from blood, cultured in vitro, collected after SARS-CoV-2 vaccination. V is TRBV20-1 and J is TRBJ2-7; tentatively, D is TRBD1 (6 bases). This receptor was obtained from a human donor who received a COVID-19 vaccine. This CDR3 is CSARDRAAGEKQYF. DNA of the CDR3: TGCAGTGCTAGAGATAGGGCCGCAGGGGAGAAGCAGTACTTC.